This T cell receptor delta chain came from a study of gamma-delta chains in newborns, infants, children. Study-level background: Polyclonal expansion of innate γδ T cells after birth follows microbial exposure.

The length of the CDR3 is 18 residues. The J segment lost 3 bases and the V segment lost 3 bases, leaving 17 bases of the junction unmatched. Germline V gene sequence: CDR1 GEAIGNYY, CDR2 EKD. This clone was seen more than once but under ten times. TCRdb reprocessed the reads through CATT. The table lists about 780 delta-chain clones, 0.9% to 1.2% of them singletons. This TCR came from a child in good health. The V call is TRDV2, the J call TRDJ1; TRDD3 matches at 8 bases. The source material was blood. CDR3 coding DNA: TGTGCCTGTGACCCCGTGGGGGGATATAAGGGAATAGCCGATAAACTCATCTTT. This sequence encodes CACDPVGGYKGIADKLIF.